This T cell receptor beta chain stems from a study of beta chain features in type 1 diabetes. Expressed TCRB transcripts got sequenced, as all isolated RNA was reverse transcribed. TCRdb's table, derived via immunoSEQ multiplex PCR, lists solely in-frame clones and lacks some. There are 200,000 to 300,000 clones in the sample; 14% occur only once, and 0.025% to 0.03% lies in the top ten. Findings and caveats of the study: cDNA-based reads could over-represent cells with high TCR expression.

The CDR3 length is 14 residues. V lost 4 bases to trimming and J lost 4 bases; unmatched junction nucleotides: 6. Looked up from germline, CDR1 is SGHKS and CDR2 is YYEKEE (reference sequence). This clone was observed a few times. The antigen is unknown. J is TRBJ1-2 and V is TRBV5-5; 8 bases fit TRBD1. The clonotype comes from a woman in her forties in good health. The sample was naive CD4+ T cells from blood. The CDR3 bases are TGTGCCAGCAGCGTCGGACAGGGCGCCTATGGCTACACCTTC. This encodes CASSVGQGAYGYTF.